These 17 T cell receptor beta chains were sequenced from one sample in a study of vaccination effects on CD4 cells after COVID-19. Expansion of antigen-specific CD4+ T cells with viral peptide pools was carried out by the ViraFEST assay before sequencing. Culturing for about 10 days preceded CD4+ T cell isolation. Their SARS-CoV-2 infection, verified by PCR, occurred between March and December 2020. Only in-frame clones appear in the TCRdb table, and some are missing; sequencing was by immunoSEQ multiplex PCR. Of 35,000 to 45,000 clones detected, around 78% appear once; the ten largest clones hold roughly 33%. Which antigens these TCRs recognize remains unknown. Sequencing used CD4+ T cells from PBMCs cultured with a peptide pool, obtained before COVID-19 vaccination. The receptors come from a human donor who had a prior SARS-CoV-2 infection.

V is TRBV5-1 and J is TRBJ1-3; maybe TRBD1 (6 bases). V dropped 2 bases and J dropped 0 bases, with 12 bases sitting between them. The CDR3 covers 16 residues. Germline CDR1 reads SGHRS; CDR2 reads YFSETQ. CDR3 sequence reads: CASSLTGTFSGNTIYF. Written as DNA, the CDR3 is TGCGCCAGCAGCTTAACCGGGACATTCTCTGGAAACACCATATATTTT.

The CDR3 DNA is TGTGCCAGCAGTTCCAGCCTTACAGATACGCAGTATTTT. Translating it yields CASSSSLTDTQYF. This chain links TRBV12-3 or TRBV12-4 with TRBJ2-3; no definite D call. The CDR3 consists of 13 residues. V shed 4 bases and J shed 3 bases, with 8 bases lying between them.

J is TRBJ2-2 and V is TRBV7-3; TRBD2 agrees at 8 bases. This CDR3 has 14 amino acids. The germline CDR1 and CDR2 sequences are SGHTA and FQGTGA. Unmatched junction bases numbered 4, after V lost 5 bases and J lost 5 bases. The DNA of the CDR3 is TGTGCCAGCAGCCCATCGGGGGGGACCGGGGAGCTGTTTTTT. Its translation: CASSPSGGTGELFF.

The rearrangement joins TRBV7-2 to TRBJ2-2; D might be TRBD1 (7 bases). The CDR3 contains 15 residues. V lost 5 bases and J 3 bases, leaving 13 bases between the germline ends. CDR1 SGHTA and CDR2 FQGNSA come from the germline V gene. CDR3 nucleotide sequence: TGTGCCAGCAGCCCGGCGGGACAGCACACCGGGGAGCTGTTTTTT. It codes for CASSPAGQHTGELFF.

CDR3 residues: CATSLGANNEQFF. CDR3 nucleotide sequence: TGTGCCACCAGCCTAGGGGCGAACAATGAGCAGTTCTTC. The gene calls are TRBV24-1 and TRBJ2-1; D might be TRBD1 (5 bases). Looked up from germline, CDR1 is KGHDR and CDR2 is SFDVKD. The CDR3 consists of 13 residues. V was shortened by 7 bases and J by 5 bases, with 11 bases between the two germline ends.

The chain couples TRBV7-3 to TRBJ2-5, with 8 nucleotides matching TRBD2. CDR1 and CDR2 from the germline V gene are SGHTA and FQGTGA. Trimming took 2 bases from V and 5 from J; bases not matched to a gene: 10. The length of the CDR3 is 16 residues. The CDR3 nucleotides read TGTGCCAGCAGCTTACTTCCTCGCGGGGGGTGGGAGACCCAGTACTTC. Translation gives CASSLLPRGGWETQYF.

The chain has TRBV25-1 and TRBJ1-6; 11 nucleotides agree with TRBD1. CDR3 size: 14 residues. Losses at the gene ends were 7 bases for V and 9 bases for J; bases not matched to a gene: 5. Germline V gene sequence: CDR1 MGHDK, CDR2 SYGVNS. CDR3 in amino acids: CASKGDRGFSPLHF. CDR3 bases: TGTGCCAGCAAAGGGGACAGGGGGTTTTCACCCCTCCACTTT.

The chain links TRBV2 to TRBJ2-2; D unclear. The CDR3 loop spans 14 amino acids. CDR1 and CDR2 (germline): SNHLY, FYNNEI. The germline V and J ends were trimmed by 3 bases and 4 bases, with 9 bases remaining between them. The CDR3 region has the DNA TGTGCCAGCAGTGACACACAAATCACCGGGGAGCTGTTTTTT. Encoded protein: CASSDTQITGELFF.

The chain employs TRBV7-9 and TRBJ2-5; no firm D call. Between the trimmed V and J ends, which lost 1 base and 5 bases, there was a span of 5 bases. The CDR3 is made up of 12 amino acids. CDR1 is SEHNR and CDR2 is FQNEAQ in the germline V gene (reference sequence). The CDR3 is CASSLGSETQYF. CDR3 sequence (DNA): TGTGCCAGCAGCTTAGGGTCCGAGACCCAGTACTTC.

This rearrangement joins TRBV3-1 (or the pseudogene TRBV3-2) to TRBJ1-1, with 7 bases matching TRBD1. The CDR3 is 18 residues long. After removal of 4 bases from V and 1 base from J, the junction contained 15 bases not matched to a gene. Germline V gene sequence: CDR1 LGHDT, CDR2 YNNKEL (reference sequence). The CDR3, as DNA: TGTGCCAGCAGCCTCAGACAGGGAGGAGTAGGATCGAACACTGAAGCTTTCTTT. Its translation: CASSLRQGGVGSNTEAFF.

The V call is TRBV19, the J call TRBJ1-5; D gene unclear. The V end was cut by 1 base, the J end by 4 bases, with 11 bases between. CDR1 and CDR2 (germline): LNHDA, SQIVND (reference sequence). This CDR3 has 15 amino acids. The CDR3 region has the DNA TGTGCCAGTAGTATAGTGTACAGAAGAAATCAGCCCCAGCATTTT. Translated: CASSIVYRRNQPQHF.

V gene TRBV9 combines with J gene TRBJ1-2; maybe TRBD1 (6 bases). The V end was cut by 3 bases, the J end by 1 base, with 16 bases between. Germline V gene sequence: CDR1 SGDLS, CDR2 YYNGEE. The CDR3 has 16 amino acids. This chain's CDR3 is CASSAGSDSLNYGYTF. CDR3 bases: TGTGCCAGCAGCGCCGGATCGGACAGCCTTAACTATGGCTACACCTTC.

The V and J genes are TRBV10-3 and TRBJ1-1, with TRBD1 as a possible D gene (6 bases). In germline, CDR1 is ENHRY, CDR2 SYGVKD. V was cut by 0 bases and J by 3 bases, with 11 bases left in between. The CDR3 consists of 15 residues. The CDR3 coding sequence is TGTGCCATCAGTGAGTCGTCAGGGGTAGACACTGAAGCTTTCTTT. This sequence encodes CAISESSGVDTEAFF.

The chain carries TRBV19 and TRBJ2-7, with a tentative D call TRBD1 (6 bases). Germline CDR1 and CDR2: LNHDA and SQIVND (reference sequence). The CDR3 has 15 residues. V lost 10 bases to trimming and J lost 5 bases, with 24 bases between them. The chain's CDR3 is CATSISPGVVHEQYF. The CDR3 DNA follows: TGTGCCACCTCGATCTCCCCAGGGGTAGTTCACGAGCAGTACTTC.

The chain couples TRBV18 to TRBJ1-2, with 10 nucleotides matching TRBD1. The trim removed 3 bases at V and 6 bases at J, leaving 13 bases unmatched. The CDR3 extends over 17 amino acids. The germline V gene encodes CDR1 KGHSH and CDR2 LQKENI. Here the CDR3 reads CASSPTGSGTGDNGYTF. CDR3 nucleotides: TGTGCCAGCTCACCTACGGGTTCCGGGACAGGGGACAATGGCTACACCTTC.

This sequence joins TRBV4-1 and TRBJ2-2; 10 nucleotides match TRBD2. The germline V gene encodes CDR1 MGHRA and CDR2 YSYEKL. CDR3 length equals 18 residues. The junction had 5 bases not matched to a gene; V was cut back by 1 base and J by 0 bases. The CDR3 DNA follows: TGCGCCAGCAGCCAAGGCCCAACTAGCGGGGCGAACACCGGGGAGCTGTTTTTT. It encodes CASSQGPTSGANTGELFF.

The chain recombines TRBV3-1 (or the pseudogene TRBV3-2) with TRBJ2-2; D is unresolved. The CDR3 has 14 residues. Trimming stripped 2 bases from V and 6 bases from J, with 10 bases between. Per germline, CDR1 LGHDT and CDR2 YNNKEL (reference sequence). CDR3 amino acids: CASSQFLLAGELFF. The CDR3 nucleotides read TGTGCCAGCAGCCAATTTCTGCTTGCCGGGGAGCTGTTTTTT.